These 7 T cell receptor beta chains came from one sample sequenced in a study of cytomegalovirus exposure and HLA in healthy donors (dated by TCRdb to 2016 to 2017). Libraries were built with the immunoSEQ multiplex PCR assay. For the multiplex PCR, a mixture combining 60 forward primers for TCR Vbeta segments and 13 reverse primers for TCR Jbeta segments was used. TCRdb took this table from immuneACCESS and kept in-frame rearrangements with V and J called. Such tables lack part of the clones; where checked against another copy, unresolved V genes explain under half of the gap, and the rest is unexplained. Within this sample are 85,000 to 90,000 clones, with about 75% of them counted one time only. The ten top clones hold about 9.5% of the sample. The sample consisted of PBMCs. The receptors were sampled from a man younger than 40 in good health and CMV-seropositive.

The genes are TRBV5-1 and TRBJ2-7; TRBD1 matches 8 bases. The CDR3 consists of 14 residues. The V gene end was trimmed by 0 bases and the J gene end by 2 bases; junction bases not matched to a gene: 1. The V gene's germline CDR1 is SGHRS and CDR2 YFSETQ. This chain's CDR3 is CASSLARGPYEQYF. DNA of the CDR3: TGCGCCAGCAGCTTGGCCAGGGGGCCCTACGAGCAGTACTTC. Using reference TRBV5-1 and TRBJ2-7 for the parts outside the CDR3, the full variable domain is KAGVTQTPRYLIKTRGQQVTLSCSPISGHRSVSWYQQTPGQGLQFLFEYFSETQRNKGNFPGRFSGRQFSNSRSEMNVSTLELGDSALYLCASSLARGPYEQYFGPGTRLTVT.

This chain links TRBV6-5 with TRBJ2-2; a weak D match, TRBD2 (5 bases). With 5 bases removed from V and 0 bases from J, the gap between germline ends came to 7 bases. CDR3 length: 14 residues. CDR1 MNHEY and CDR2 SVGAGI come from the germline V gene. The CDR3 reads CASSTGTNTGELFF. DNA for the CDR3: TGTGCCAGCAGTACGGGAACGAACACCGGGGAGCTGTTTTTT.

This chain links TRBV5-1 with TRBJ1-1, with 8 bases matching TRBD1. CDR1 and CDR2 (germline): SGHRS, YFSETQ. J was trimmed by 0 bases and V by 4 bases; bases with no gene match: 8. This CDR3 is 16 amino acids long. As DNA, the CDR3 is TGCGCCAGCAGCCCCCTAGGGACAGGATTGAACACTGAAGCTTTCTTT. It is translated as CASSPLGTGLNTEAFF.

This clone was seen a handful of times. The V and J genes are TRBV6-1 and TRBJ1-5; no definite D call. Germline assignment: CDR1 MNHNS and CDR2 SASEGT. The CDR3 consists of 13 residues. V was clipped by 5 bases and J by 6 bases, with 11 bases between them. The CDR3 sequence is CASSWQEGQPQHF. The CDR3 DNA follows: TGTGCCAGCAGTTGGCAGGAGGGTCAGCCCCAGCATTTT.

V is TRBV30 and J is TRBJ1-5; no firm D call. CDR1 GTSNPN and CDR2 SVGIG come from the germline V gene (reference sequence). Deletions cut 3 bases from V and 3 bases from J, with 9 bases between. The CDR3 is 13 amino acids. The CDR3 sequence is CAWSSSVNQPQHF. The CDR3, as DNA: TGTGCCTGGAGCAGCAGCGTCAATCAGCCCCAGCATTTT.

This sequence joins TRBV2 and TRBJ1-4; D perhaps matches TRBD1 (5 bases). Deletions cut 8 bases from V and 8 bases from J, with 18 bases between. CDR1 is SNHLY and CDR2 is FYNNEI in the germline V gene. The CDR3 consists of 14 residues. CDR3 DNA: TGTGCCAGCTCTCTGGGGGACTCCGGGGAAAAACTGTTTTTT. It translates to CASSLGDSGEKLFF.

This chain uses TRBV6-6 with TRBJ2-3, with a tentative D call TRBD2 (6 bases). Germline V gene data show CDR1 as MNHNY and CDR2 as SVGAGI (reference sequence). V was shortened by 2 bases and J by 6 bases, with 12 bases between the two germline ends. The CDR3 runs 14 residues. The CDR3 DNA sequence: TGTGCCAGCAGTTACAGTGGGAGCGGGGATACGCAGTATTTT. It specifies CASSYSGSGDTQYF.